The 14 T cell receptor beta chains given below trace back to one sample, sequenced in a study of EBV T-cell therapy then PD-1 blockade in nasopharyngeal carcinoma. Described treatment: AdE1-LMPpoly-expanded autologous EBV-specific T-cell therapy followed by anti-PD-1 nivolumab. Their antigens remain unidentified. Here immunoSEQ multiplex PCR was the method, and the copy in TCRdb shows in-frame clones only, minus some. The data show tens of thousands of clones, over 75% seen once. Sample: CD8+ T cells from blood, taken at day -245 from a patient whose treatment included autologous EBV-specific T cells and nivolumab. Receptors were obtained from a man aged 40-55 years with nasopharyngeal carcinoma.

The gene calls are TRBV2 and TRBJ1-2; 7 bases line up with TRBD1. V lost 5 bases, J lost 3 bases, and 21 bases stayed unmatched. Germline values: CDR1 SNHLY, CDR2 FYNNEI. This CDR3 spans 19 amino acids. CDR3 nucleotide sequence: TGTGCCAGCAGTCCCGGGACAGTACTTTGGGACTTCAGTGACTATGGCTACACCTTC. Its protein product is CASSPGTVLWDFSDYGYTF.

This clone has just one count. V and J are TRBV2 and TRBJ2-1; D unresolved. This CDR3 comprises 12 residues. V was pared by 6 bases and J by 8 bases, with 11 bases between. CDR1 and CDR2 (germline): SNHLY, FYNNEI. In DNA form, the CDR3 reads TGTGCCAGCAGCCCTGGATCTGATGAGCAGTTCTTC. Translating gives CASSPGSDEQFF.

Points on this clone: The germline gene is not matched at one end of the junction; a read error may be the cause. This chain links TRBV5-8 with TRBJ1-1; 9 positions agree with TRBD1. Germline assignment: CDR1 SGHTS and CDR2 YDEGEE. The length of the CDR3 is 14 residues. For the CDR3, the DNA is TGTGCCTCCGGGACAGGGTGGGGGAACGCTGAAGCTTTCTTT. It codes for CASGTGWGNAEAFF.

This sequence joins TRBV5-4 and TRBJ2-3, with 8 bases aligning to TRBD2. CDR1 SGHNT and CDR2 YYREEE come from the germline V gene (reference sequence). The CDR3 consists of 15 residues. J gave up 3 bases and V 3 bases, and 6 bases lay outside the gene matches. This CDR3 reads CASSWGGGLTDTQYF. For the CDR3, the DNA is TGTGCCAGCAGCTGGGGCGGGGGGTTGACAGATACGCAGTATTTT. The entire variable domain, with the rest obtained from reference TRBV5-4 and TRBJ2-3, is as follows: ETGVTQSPTHLIKTRGQQVTLRCSSQSGHNTVSWYQQALGQGPQFIFQYYREEENGRGNFPPRFSGLQFPNYSSELNVNALELDDSALYLCASSWGGGLTDTQYFGPGTRLTVL.

The chain is built from TRBV4-2 and TRBJ2-7; 9 nucleotides align to TRBD2. The trim removed 1 base at V and 6 bases at J, leaving 7 bases unmatched. The CDR3 is made up of 15 amino acids. Germline lookup yields CDR1 LGHNA and CDR2 YNFKEQ. The CDR3 spells CASSQGALAGSEQYF. The CDR3 nucleotides read TGTGCCAGCAGCCAAGGGGCTCTAGCGGGGAGCGAGCAGTACTTC.

The V call is TRBV5-1, the J call TRBJ1-4; D uncertain. V was pared by 2 bases and J by 6 bases, with 14 bases between. Germline lookup yields CDR1 SGHRS and CDR2 YFSETQ. The CDR3 consists of 15 residues. CDR3 nucleotides: TGCGCCAGCAGCTTAACAGCACAGTCCTATGAAAAACTGTTTTTT. Amino acid sequence: CASSLTAQSYEKLFF.

This sequence joins TRBV6-5 and TRBJ1-4, with 10 bases identical to TRBD1. The CDR3 has 14 amino acids. CDR1 and CDR2 from the germline V gene are MNHEY and SVGAGI. Trimming at V came to 6 bases and at J to 8 bases, leaving 6 bases not matched to a gene. In nucleotides, the CDR3 is TGTGCCAGCAGCAGACAGGGGGCGCAGGAAAAACTGTTTTTT. It specifies CASSRQGAQEKLFF.

A few counts support this clone. The V and J genes are TRBV6-5 and TRBJ1-2; 7 nucleotides match TRBD1. The CDR3 length is 13 residues. Germline V gives CDR1 MNHEY, CDR2 SVGAGI. Trimming cost V 6 bases and J 4 bases; bases outside gene matches: 5. CDR3 residues: CASSGTEIYGYTF. CDR3 bases: TGTGCCAGCAGCGGGACAGAGATCTATGGCTACACCTTC.

The genes are TRBV6-2 or TRBV6-3 and TRBJ2-3, with TRBD2 as a possible D gene (5 bases). The CDR3 length is 14 residues. The germline V gene encodes CDR1 MNHEY and CDR2 SVGEGT. Deletions cut 5 bases from V and 2 bases from J, with 11 bases between. The CDR3: CASSKAEATDTQYF. The CDR3 DNA sequence: TGTGCCAGCAGTAAAGCGGAAGCCACAGATACGCAGTATTTT.

The chain employs TRBV29-1 and TRBJ2-7; the match to TRBD1 covers 9 bases. V shed 5 bases and J 6 bases; nucleotides not matched to a gene: 8. Germline values: CDR1 SQVTM, CDR2 ANQGSEA. The CDR3 has 13 residues. The chain's CDR3 is CSVPGQGPAEQYF. CDR3 coding DNA: TGCAGCGTTCCGGGACAGGGACCCGCCGAGCAGTACTTC.

This chain connects TRBV5-1 to TRBJ2-1, with D possibly TRBD1 on 5 matching bases. CDR3 length equals 11 residues. Germline V lookup: CDR1 SGHRS, CDR2 YFSETQ. V lost 9 bases to trimming and J lost 9 bases, with 13 bases between them. CDR3 coding DNA: TGCGCCACCCTTTCCCAGGGTGAGCAGTTCTTC. Its protein is CATLSQGEQFF.

The V gene is TRBV4-3, the J gene TRBJ2-3; weak D call: TRBD2 (6 bases). The germline V gene has CDR1 LGHNA and CDR2 YSLEER. The CDR3 spans 16 residues. V was trimmed by 0 bases and J by 4 bases, leaving 14 bases between them. CDR3 in amino acids: CASSQEGSGGPDTQYF. The CDR3 DNA follows: TGCGCCAGCAGCCAAGAGGGTTCCGGGGGTCCAGATACGCAGTATTTT.

This chain uses TRBV6-5 with TRBJ1-6; 8 bases fit TRBD1. Trimming at V came to 5 bases and at J to 10 bases, leaving 7 bases not matched to a gene. Germline assignment: CDR1 MNHEY and CDR2 SVGAGI. This CDR3 contains 14 residues. The CDR3 protein is CASSPGTGKSPLHF. The CDR3 region has the DNA TGTGCCAGCAGTCCCGGGACAGGAAAGTCACCCCTCCACTTT.

The chain employs TRBV10-3 and TRBJ1-1; tentative D call: TRBD1 (6 bases). Germline CDR1 reads ENHRY; CDR2 reads SYGVKD. CDR3 length equals 12 residues. Trimming took off 3 bases at V and 8 bases at J, with 10 bases between the two ends. The CDR3 DNA follows: TGTGCCATCAGTGAAGGGGGGAGAGAAGCTTTCTTT. Translated, it gives CAISEGGREAFF.